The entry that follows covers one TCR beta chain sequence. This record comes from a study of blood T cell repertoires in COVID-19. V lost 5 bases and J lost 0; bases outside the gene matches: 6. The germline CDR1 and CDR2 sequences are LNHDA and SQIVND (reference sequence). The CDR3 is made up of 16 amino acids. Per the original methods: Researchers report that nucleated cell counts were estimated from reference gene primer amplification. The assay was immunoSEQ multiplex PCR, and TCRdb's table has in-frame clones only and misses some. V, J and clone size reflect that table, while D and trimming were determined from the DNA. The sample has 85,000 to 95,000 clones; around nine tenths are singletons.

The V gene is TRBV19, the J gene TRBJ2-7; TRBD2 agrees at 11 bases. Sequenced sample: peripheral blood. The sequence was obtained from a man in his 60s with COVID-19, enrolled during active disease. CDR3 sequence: CASSAGLAGFSYEQYF. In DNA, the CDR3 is TGTGCCAGTAGTGCCGGACTAGCGGGCTTCTCCTACGAGCAGTACTTC.